This T cell receptor beta chain appears in the sequencing data of a study of post-analysis software for immune sequencing data (dated by TCRdb to between 2015 and 2016). About the investigation overall: Disease courses on record covered relapsing-remitting, secondary progressive and progressive-relapsing multiple sclerosis, though some patients had no subtype annotation. Patient repertoires were compared against 10 to 12 previously published healthy control repertoires from donors aged 6 to 25 years. A subset of samples was prepared in parallel using single-end sample barcoding, then pooled and co-amplified after Illumina adapter ligation. Paper-wide results and their limitations: Several TRBV segments, including TRBV5-6, TRBV5-1 and TRBV20-1, were significantly more frequent in patients than controls. Compared with controls, multiple sclerosis patients had significantly lower normalized Chao1 diversity, a finding suggesting substantial peripheral T-cell clonal expansion. The control group was slightly older than the multiple sclerosis patient group. When samples were clustered directly using the F measure, samples prepared in the same batch co-clustered strongly, which prompted a batch-effect correction.

With respect to this clonotype: The specificity of this receptor is unknown. No base quality values were provided; no much bigger clone lies one nucleotide off.

TCR beta repertoires were profiled from peripheral blood of 13 young patients with multiple sclerosis to demonstrate the VDJtools post-analysis software. The multiple sclerosis patients were children and adolescents between roughly 6 and 17 years of age. Trimmed from V: 8 bases; trimmed from J: 4 bases; junction bases lacking a gene match: 21. The germline V gene (reference sequence) yields PRHDT for CDR1 and FYEKMQ for CDR2. The CDR3 spans 18 residues, from the cysteine through the phenylalanine. Only the CDR3 DNA stays, 54 bases, in frame from base 1. The method was PCR. Sequenced using an Illumina HiSeq 2500. To reduce PCR and sequencing biases, unique molecular identifiers were incorporated into the TCR beta cDNA libraries. Approximately 500,000 cDNA molecules were obtained for every 1 to 10 million input T cells, so each molecule roughly corresponded to one T cell. The patient libraries were prepared and sequenced using the same protocol as the earlier healthy control dataset. Samples belonging to the same batch were prepared together, multiplexed and sequenced on a shared HiSeq lane. The study's processing was this. Raw barcoded reads were processed with MIGEC, discarding single-read molecular identifier groups before consensus assembly and CDR3 extraction. Clonotype tables were post-analysed with VDJtools, normalizing diversity by down-sampling all datasets to the smallest sample size. Repertoire overlap clustering matched CDR3 amino acid but not nucleotide sequences to correct batch-related cross-sample contamination. TCRdb passed the public sequencing reads through fastp at Q25 and MiXCR, retaining productive beta sequences. Identical CDR3 protein sequences are pooled into one entry, listed with their most common genes and DNA. TCRdb's processing, not the study's, gives the V and J calls here. Here the sample has roughly 620,000 distinct CDR3 sequences; roughly 45% occur a single time. Under 2% of the sample is in the top ten clones.

The receptor chain draws on TRBV13 and TRBJ2-5, with TRBD1 identical over 8 junction bases. This sequence was found in a girl under 18 with multiple sclerosis. The specimen sequenced was blood. The CDR3: CASADQAGGVRKVETQYF. The DNA sequence is TGTGCCAGCGCGGACCAGGCAGGGGGCGTAAGGAAAGTAGAGACCCAGTACTTC.